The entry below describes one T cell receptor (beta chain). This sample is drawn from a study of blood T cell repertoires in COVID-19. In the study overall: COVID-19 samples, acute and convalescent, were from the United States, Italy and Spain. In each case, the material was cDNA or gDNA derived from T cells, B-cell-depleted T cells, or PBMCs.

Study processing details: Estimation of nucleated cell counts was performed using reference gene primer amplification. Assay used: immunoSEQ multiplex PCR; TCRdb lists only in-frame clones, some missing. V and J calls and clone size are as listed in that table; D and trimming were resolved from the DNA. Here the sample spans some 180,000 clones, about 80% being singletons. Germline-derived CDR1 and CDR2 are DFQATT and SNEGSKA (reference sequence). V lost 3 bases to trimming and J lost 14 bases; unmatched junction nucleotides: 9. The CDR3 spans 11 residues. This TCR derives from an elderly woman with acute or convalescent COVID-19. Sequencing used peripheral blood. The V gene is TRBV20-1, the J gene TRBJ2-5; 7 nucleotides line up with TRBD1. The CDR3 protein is CSASEPGQTYF. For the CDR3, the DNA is TGCAGTGCTAGTGAACCGGGACAGACCTACTTC.